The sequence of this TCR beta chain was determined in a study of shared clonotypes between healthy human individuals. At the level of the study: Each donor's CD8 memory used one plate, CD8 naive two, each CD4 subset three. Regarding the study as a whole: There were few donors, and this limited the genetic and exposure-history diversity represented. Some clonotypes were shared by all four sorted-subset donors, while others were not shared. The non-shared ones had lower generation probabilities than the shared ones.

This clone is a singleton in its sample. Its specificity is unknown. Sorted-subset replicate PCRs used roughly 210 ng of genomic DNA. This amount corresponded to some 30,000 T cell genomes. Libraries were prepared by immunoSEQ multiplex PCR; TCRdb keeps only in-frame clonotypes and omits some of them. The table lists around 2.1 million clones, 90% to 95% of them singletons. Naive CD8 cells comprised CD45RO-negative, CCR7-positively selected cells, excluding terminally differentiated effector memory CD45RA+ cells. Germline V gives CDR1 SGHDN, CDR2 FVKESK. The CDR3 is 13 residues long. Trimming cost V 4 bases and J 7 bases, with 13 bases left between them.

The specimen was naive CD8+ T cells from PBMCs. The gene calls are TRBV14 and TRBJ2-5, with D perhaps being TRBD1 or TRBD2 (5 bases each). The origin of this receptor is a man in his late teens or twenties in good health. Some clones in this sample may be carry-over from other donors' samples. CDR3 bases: TGTGCCAGCAGCCTCGGGGCGTCTGGGACCCAGTACTTC. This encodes CASSLGASGTQYF. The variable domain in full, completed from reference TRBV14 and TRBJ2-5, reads EAGVTQFPSHSVIEKGQTVTLRCDPISGHDNLYWYRRVMGKEIKFLLHFVKESKQDESGMPNNRFLAERTGGTYSTLKVQPAELEDSGVYFCASSLGASGTQYFGPGTRLLVL.